These T cell receptor beta chains were read from a single sample in a study of T cell responses to AZD1222 COVID-19 vaccine. Here immunoSEQ multiplex PCR was the method, and the copy in TCRdb shows in-frame clones only, minus some. Among 84,000 or so clones listed, nearly 90% were seen once. The sequences come from peripheral blood, collected on day 0 of AZD1222 vaccination. Receptor source: an adult in good health. CDR3s include the opening cysteine and the closing phenylalanine or tryptophan. Each record gives: clone size, D gene, J gene, V gene, CDR3 length, CDR3 protein, CDR3 DNA. D genes are given only for firm matches. Size is omitted from some rows. Given values are once, few, many or a class for expanded clones.

-,TRBD1,TRBJ1-1,TRBV18,15,CASSPGEGASSEAFF,TGTGCCAGCTCACCAGGGGAGGGGGCGAGCTCTGAAGCTTTCTTT
-,TRBD2,TRBJ2-5,TRBV27,16,CASSSSLAGGGETQYF,TGTGCCAGCAGTTCCAGCCTAGCGGGAGGCGGGGAGACCCAGTACTTC
-,-,TRBJ2-7,TRBV7-9,15,CASSHTARRPYEQYF,TGTGCCAGCAGCCATACAGCTCGCCGCCCTTACGAGCAGTACTTC
-,TRBD1,TRBJ1-5,TRBV5-5,14,CASSFGQVNQPQHF,TGTGCCAGCAGCTTTGGACAGGTCAATCAGCCCCAGCATTTT
-,TRBD1,TRBJ1-2,TRBV4-2,14,CASRSLGQGDGYTF,TGTGCCAGCAGGAGTCTGGGACAGGGCGATGGCTACACCTTC
-,-,TRBJ1-4,TRBV29-1,14,CSALRGGRVEKLFF,TGCAGCGCCCTCAGGGGCGGCAGGGTTGAAAAACTGTTTTTT
-,TRBD2,TRBJ2-1,TRBV20-1,19,CSASVPGLAGGPDYNEQFF,TGCAGTGCTAGTGTCCCGGGACTAGCGGGAGGCCCTGATTACAATGAGCAGTTCTTC
once,TRBD2,TRBJ2-1,TRBV6-1,17,CASSEWAWGGPYNEQFF,TGTGCCAGCAGTGAATGGGCTTGGGGAGGGCCCTACAATGAGCAGTTCTTC
-,-,TRBJ2-5,TRBV29-1,13,CSVDGQNQETQYF,TGCAGCGTTGACGGGCAGAACCAAGAGACCCAGTACTTC
few,-,TRBJ2-7,TRBV11-2,12,CASSLRGYEQYF,TGTGCCAGCAGCTTACGGGGCTACGAGCAGTACTTC
once,-,TRBJ1-1,TRBV20-1,11,CSARYGTEAFF,TGCAGTGCTCGCTATGGCACTGAAGCTTTCTTT
-,TRBD1,TRBJ1-3,TRBV3-1/TRBV3-2,18,CASSQDLSQGTAGNTIYF,TGTGCCAGCAGCCAAGATCTCTCCCAAGGGACAGCCGGAAACACCATATATTTT
-,TRBD2,TRBJ2-5,TRBV9,18,CASSVDGLAGGPGETQYF,TGTGCCAGCAGCGTAGATGGACTAGCGGGAGGGCCAGGGGAGACCCAGTACTTC
once,-,TRBJ1-1,TRBV10-3,14,CAISESGRVAEAFF,TGTGCCATCAGTGAGTCGGGCAGGGTGGCTGAAGCTTTCTTT
-,TRBD1,TRBJ1-1,TRBV7-6,17,CASSLGPPGTGLTEAFF,TGTGCCAGCAGCTTAGGGCCCCCCGGGACAGGGTTAACTGAAGCTTTCTTT
-,-,TRBJ1-5,TRBV20-1,15,CSASFRQYSNQPQHF,TGCAGTGCTAGTTTTAGACAGTATAGCAATCAGCCCCAGCATTTT
-,-,TRBJ1-3,TRBV28,16,CASSLGQALSGNTIYF,TGTGCCAGCAGTTTGGGTCAGGCCCTCTCTGGAAACACCATATATTTT
-,-,TRBJ1-2,TRBV11-2,14,CASSNLGIDYGYTF,TGTGCCAGCAGTAATCTGGGGATCGACTATGGCTACACCTTC
-,-,TRBJ2-1,TRBV12-3/TRBV12-4,13,CASSSLLYNEQFF,TGTGCCAGCAGTTCCTTACTTTACAATGAGCAGTTCTTC
once,-,TRBJ1-2,TRBV7-9,12,CASSLGDYGYTF,TGTGCCAGCAGCCTTGGGGACTATGGCTACACCTTC
-,-,TRBJ1-2,TRBV5-1,17,CASSLAVGRELLYGYTF,TGCGCCAGCAGCTTGGCGGTGGGCAGGGAGCTTCTATATGGCTACACCTTC
-,-,TRBJ1-5,TRBV10-3,12,CAISESDQPQHF,TGTGCCATCAGTGAGTCCGATCAGCCCCAGCATTTT
-,-,TRBJ2-1,TRBV18,12,CASSPPITEQFF,TGTGCCAGCTCACCGCCCATTACTGAGCAGTTCTTC
-,-,TRBJ1-3,TRBV14,16,CASSQGLTVSGNTIYF,TGTGCCAGCAGCCAAGGCTTGACCGTTTCTGGAAACACCATATATTTT
few,-,TRBJ2-5,TRBV29-1,12,CSVEGLGGDQYF,TGCAGCGTTGAAGGTTTGGGAGGAGACCAGTACTTC
-,TRBD1,TRBJ1-4,TRBV7-7,16,CASSPGTGRGDEKLFF,TGTGCTAGCAGCCCCGGGACAGGGAGGGGAGATGAAAAACTGTTTTTT
-,-,TRBJ1-5,TRBV28,12,CASRNSNQPQHF,TGTGCCAGCAGGAATAGCAATCAGCCCCAGCATTTT
once,TRBD2,TRBJ2-1,TRBV19,16,CASSTLAGVLGGEQFF,TGTGCCAGTTCGACCTTAGCGGGAGTCCTAGGCGGTGAGCAGTTCTTC
-,-,TRBJ2-4,TRBV9,17,CASSAGRMEFGENIQYF,TGTGCCAGCAGCGCGGGGCGTATGGAATTTGGGGAAAACATTCAGTACTTC
-,TRBD1,TRBJ1-6,TRBV7-9,14,CASTTGTGDSPLHF,TGTGCCAGCACCACGGGAACAGGGGATTCACCCCTCCACTTT
-,-,TRBJ2-2,TRBV7-6,16,CASSPTLYSNTGELFF,TGTGCCAGCAGCCCGACACTTTACTCGAACACCGGGGAGCTGTTTTTT
-,TRBD2,TRBJ2-2,TRBV12-5,16,CASGPGLAGVVGELFF,TGTGCTAGTGGTCCCGGACTAGCGGGAGTGGTAGGGGAGCTGTTTTTT
-,-,TRBJ2-5,TRBV18,13,CASSPTQKETQYF,TGTGCCAGCTCACCAACGCAGAAAGAGACCCAGTACTTC
few,-,TRBJ2-7,TRBV19,11,CASSAGHEQYF,TGTGCCAGTAGTGCAGGCCACGAGCAGTACTTC
-,TRBD2,TRBJ2-7,TRBV7-3,14,CASSYSGGTYEQYF,TGTGCCAGCAGCTATAGCGGGGGTACCTACGAGCAGTACTTC
few,TRBD1,TRBJ1-1,TRBV5-1,15,CASSWQGQGNTEAFF,TGCGCCAGCAGCTGGCAAGGACAGGGGAACACTGAAGCTTTCTTT
-,-,TRBJ1-6,TRBV7-3,14,CASSSGTDGSPLHF,TGTGCCAGCAGTTCCGGGACCGACGGGTCACCCCTCCACTTT
once,TRBD2,TRBJ2-1,TRBV5-4,14,CASSTGGTSGEQFF,TGTGCCAGCAGCACCGGCGGGACTAGCGGTGAGCAGTTCTTC
-,-,TRBJ1-3,TRBV19,13,CASSTGTGNTIYF,TGTGCCAGTAGTACAGGTACTGGAAACACCATATATTTT
once,-,TRBJ1-2,TRBV11-2,11,CASSFRNGYTF,TGTGCCAGCAGCTTCCGGAATGGCTACACCTTC
-,-,TRBJ1-3,TRBV5-4,15,CASSLRTGYGNTIYF,TGTGCCAGCAGCTTGCGAACAGGGTATGGAAACACCATATATTTT
-,TRBD1,TRBJ2-7,TRBV6-5,12,CATGQGKNEQYF,TGTGCTACGGGACAGGGAAAGAACGAGCAGTACTTC
-,TRBD2,TRBJ2-2,TRBV7-3,15,CASSLRGGSDRELFF,TGTGCCAGCAGCTTAAGGGGGGGTAGCGACCGGGAGCTGTTTTTT
-,-,TRBJ1-6,TRBV7-8,14,CASSLILGSLALHF,TGTGCCAGCAGCTTAATTTTGGGCTCTCTGGCCCTCCACTTT
-,-,TRBJ2-3,TRBV7-6,16,CASSAAGTANTDTQYF,TGTGCCAGCAGCGCAGCCGGGACCGCTAACACAGATACGCAGTATTTT
-,-,TRBJ1-6,TRBV7-8,12,CASSLANSPLHF,TGTGCCAGCAGCTTAGCCAATTCACCCCTCCACTTT
-,-,TRBJ2-5,TRBV6-5,14,CASYNLPHQETQYF,TGTGCCAGCTACAACCTCCCCCACCAAGAGACCCAGTACTTC
-,TRBD1,TRBJ1-2,TRBV30,14,CAWRFGQGAGGYTF,TGTGCCTGGCGCTTCGGACAGGGGGCGGGCGGCTACACCTTC
-,TRBD1,TRBJ1-5,TRBV2,15,CASSLRTGVNQPQHF,TGTGCCAGCAGTCTCCGGACAGGGGTCAATCAGCCCCAGCATTTT
-,-,TRBJ1-2,TRBV12-5,14,CASGLSPGFYGYTF,TGTGCTAGTGGTTTGTCCCCGGGTTTCTATGGCTACACCTTC
-,TRBD1,TRBJ1-1,TRBV7-3,17,CASSLRGGQGPPGEAFF,TGTGCCAGCAGCTTACGTGGCGGACAGGGGCCTCCGGGAGAAGCTTTCTTT
-,-,TRBJ2-2,TRBV5-1,15,CASSLDSANTGELFF,TGCGCCAGCAGCTTGGATAGCGCGAACACCGGGGAGCTGTTTTTT
once,TRBD1,TRBJ1-1,TRBV5-1,15,CASSLAGTGVSEAFF,TGCGCCAGCAGCTTGGCCGGGACAGGGGTTAGTGAAGCTTTCTTT
-,-,TRBJ2-1,TRBV7-2,15,CASSSAGSWYNEQFF,TGTGCCAGCAGCTCGGCAGGGAGTTGGTACAATGAGCAGTTCTTC
-,TRBD1,TRBJ1-1,TRBV29-1,12,CSVRQQGDEAFF,TGCAGCGTGCGCCAACAGGGGGACGAAGCTTTCTTT
-,TRBD2,TRBJ2-2,TRBV5-1,16,CASSRLADANTGELFF,TGCGCCAGCAGTCGACTAGCGGATGCGAACACCGGGGAGCTGTTTTTT
-,-,TRBJ1-1,TRBV6-5,12,CASSSQHWEAFF,TGTGCCAGCAGTTCCCAACACTGGGAAGCTTTCTTT